What follows is one T cell receptor beta chain and its context. No antigen is known for it. Germline V gene sequence: CDR1 SGHDN, CDR2 FVKESK. There are 15 residues in the CDR3. V lost 4 bases and J lost 1; bases outside the gene matches: 4. The sample comes from a study of T-cell reconstitution after alpha-beta-depleted transplantation in children. Researchers prepared the TCRbeta library using unique molecular identifiers, the study reports. Via MiXCR, TCRdb re-called the PCR reads, giving one row per CDR3 protein. The sample records more than 400,000 distinct CDR3 sequences, about 10% being singletons. The study, taken as a whole, reports: Hyperexpanded clones declined; after one year, newly produced T cells mostly supplied diversity. Several hundred expanded graft clones reportedly supplied alpha-beta T cells about two months after transplant. High day-60 TCRbeta diversity in some patients came from surviving recipient T cells and thymic progenitors.

The receptor was isolated from a female patient aged 2 to 10 who had a stem cell transplant for aplastic anemia, so the T cells may come from the graft donor. The sequenced sample was PBMCs, mostly from graft donor cells, obtained 180 days after TCRalphabeta/CD19-depleted stem cell transplant. The chain uses TRBV14 and TRBJ2-5, with 9 bases identical to TRBD1. This CDR3 reads CASSPDRGFQETQYF. The CDR3, as DNA: TGTGCCAGCAGCCCGGACAGGGGCTTCCAAGAGACCCAGTACTTC. Full variable domain (outside the CDR3, taken from reference TRBV14 and TRBJ2-5): EAGVTQFPSHSVIEKGQTVTLRCDPISGHDNLYWYRRVMGKEIKFLLHFVKESKQDESGMPNNRFLAERTGGTYSTLKVQPAELEDSGVYFCASSPDRGFQETQYFGPGTRLLVL.